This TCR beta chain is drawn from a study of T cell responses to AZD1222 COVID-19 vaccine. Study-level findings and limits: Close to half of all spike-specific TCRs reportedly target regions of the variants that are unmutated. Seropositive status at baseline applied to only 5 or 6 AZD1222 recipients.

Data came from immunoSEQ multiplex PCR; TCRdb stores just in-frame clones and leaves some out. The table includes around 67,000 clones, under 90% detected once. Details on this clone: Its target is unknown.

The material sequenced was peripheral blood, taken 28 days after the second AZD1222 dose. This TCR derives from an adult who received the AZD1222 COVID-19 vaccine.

CDR3 sequence: CASSTLTQPGQGAFDYEQYF. DNA of the CDR3: TGTGCCAGCAGCACTCTAACCCAGCCGGGACAGGGGGCATTTGACTACGAGCAGTACTTC. The chain joins TRBV21-1 to TRBJ2-7; TRBD1 is the table's D call and was not checked against the DNA. TRBV21-1 is an annotated pseudogene. CDR3 length: 20 residues.